The 23 T cell receptor beta chains in this list originate from one sample, sequenced in a study of cytomegalovirus exposure and HLA in healthy donors. The PCR had 60 Vbeta and 13 Jbeta primers. Sequenced by immunoSEQ multiplex PCR; TCRdb stores in-frame clones only, minus some. The sample has tens of thousands of clones, roughly 80% seen once; the top ten hold around 21%. The sequenced sample was PBMCs. Receptor source: a woman aged 40 to 49 in good health and CMV-seropositive.

This clone was seen a single time. The chain couples TRBV4-1 to TRBJ2-6; 10 bases align to TRBD1. From germline, CDR1 is MGHRA and CDR2 YSYEKL. The CDR3 is 17 amino acids. With V trimmed by 3 bases and J by 4 bases, 6 bases remained unmatched. The CDR3 is CASSQDRGGAGANVLTF. CDR3 sequence (DNA): TGCGCCAGCAGCCAGGACAGGGGGGGAGCAGGGGCCAACGTCCTGACTTTC.

This clone was detected a few times. This chain connects TRBV27 to TRBJ2-7; D is possibly TRBD1 (5 bases). CDR3 length equals 14 residues. The germline V and J ends were trimmed by 5 bases and 0 bases, with 11 bases remaining between them. CDR1 is MNHEY, CDR2 SMNVEV, per germline (reference sequence). The CDR3 nucleotides read TGTGCCAGCAGTCCACAGGTACTCTCCTACGAGCAGTACTTC. This codes for CASSPQVLSYEQYF.

This CDR3 reads CASSLSDSSEAFF. For the CDR3, the DNA is TGTGCCAGTAGTCTATCGGACAGTTCCGAAGCTTTCTTT. The chain employs TRBV19 and TRBJ1-1; the D gene is possibly TRBD1 (6 bases). The V gene lost 5 bases and the J gene lost 8 bases, with 15 bases spanning the gap. Germline-derived CDR1 and CDR2 are LNHDA and SQIVND (reference sequence). This CDR3 is 13 amino acids long. The variable domain in full, completed from reference TRBV19 and TRBJ1-1, reads DGGITQSPKYLFRKEGQNVTLSCEQNLNHDAMYWYRQDPGQGLRLIYYSQIVNDFQKGDIAEGYSVSREKKESFPLTVTSAQKNPTAFYLCASSLSDSSEAFFGQGTRLTVV.

This clone was observed a handful of times. The chain has TRBV6-5 and TRBJ1-2, with D perhaps TRBD1 (6 bases). Germline CDR1 reads MNHEY; CDR2 reads SVGAGI. Trimming took off 6 bases at V and 7 bases at J, with 12 bases between the two ends. This CDR3 comprises 12 residues. This CDR3 reads CASRSGVRGYTF. In DNA, the CDR3 is TGTGCCAGCAGATCAGGGGTGCGTGGCTACACCTTC.

This clone was recorded a few times. The chain combines TRBV5-1 with TRBJ2-2, with a possible D match to TRBD1 (6 bases). Between the trimmed V and J ends, which lost 4 bases and 5 bases, there was a span of 21 bases. The CDR3 is 17 amino acids. Germline-derived CDR1 and CDR2 are SGHRS and YFSETQ. DNA for the CDR3: TGCGCCAGCAGCCAGGGACACTCATCTTACTCTACCGGGGAGCTGTTTTTT. Amino acid sequence: CASSQGHSSYSTGELFF.

This clone occurred once. This chain joins TRBV9 and TRBJ2-3; no clear D gene. The V gene's germline CDR1 is SGDLS and CDR2 YYNGEE. This CDR3 has 13 residues. The V and J ends lost 0 bases and 5 bases respectively, with 7 bases between them. The CDR3 sequence is CASSVGSVDTQYF. CDR3 bases: TGTGCCAGCAGCGTAGGTAGTGTAGATACGCAGTATTTT.

The chain employs TRBV15 and TRBJ2-7; tentative D call: TRBD1 (5 bases). The CDR3 sequence is 12 residues long. Per the germline V gene, CDR1 is LNHNV and CDR2 is YYDKDF (reference sequence). Trimming removed 5 bases from V and 5 bases from J, with 10 bases in between. The CDR3 protein is CATSPEQDEQYF. Written as DNA, the CDR3 is TGTGCCACCAGCCCTGAACAGGACGAGCAGTACTTC.

This clone has only a few counts. This CDR3 is also generated by other DNA sequences in the sample. The chain combines TRBV5-4 with TRBJ2-7; no clear D gene. Trimming removed 0 bases from V and 1 base from J, with 5 bases in between. CDR3 length: 13 amino acids. Germline V gene data show CDR1 as SGHNT and CDR2 as YYREEE (reference sequence). For the CDR3, the DNA is TGTGCCAGCAGCTTGGACAGATCCTACGAGCAGTACTTC. Its protein is CASSLDRSYEQYF.

Only one count was recorded for this clone. The J gene is TRBJ2-7, the V gene TRBV2; 11 bases agree with TRBD2. After removal of 7 bases from V and 1 base from J, the junction contained 6 bases not matched to a gene. This CDR3 spans 15 amino acids. Per germline, CDR1 SNHLY and CDR2 FYNNEI. The CDR3 sequence is CASKTGTSGSYEQYF. The CDR3 nucleotides read TGTGCCAGCAAAACCGGGACTAGCGGTTCCTACGAGCAGTACTTC.

The rearrangement joins TRBV9 to TRBJ1-1; D is unclear. In germline, CDR1 is SGDLS, CDR2 YYNGEE. Trimming took off 7 bases at V and 0 bases at J, with 16 bases between the two ends. The CDR3 is 15 amino acids. Written as DNA, the CDR3 is TGTGCCAGCGGTTTAGAGCCCTCGATGAACACTGAAGCTTTCTTT. This encodes CASGLEPSMNTEAFF.

The chain recombines TRBV5-6 with TRBJ2-4, with D perhaps matching TRBD1 (6 bases). Germline CDR1 reads SGHDT; CDR2 reads YYEEEE. Trimming took 1 base from V and 1 from J, leaving 15 bases between them. CDR3 size: 17 residues. CDR3 protein: CASSLLDRHFAKNIQYF. The CDR3 region has the DNA TGTGCCAGCAGCTTGTTGGACAGACATTTCGCCAAAAACATTCAGTACTTC.

The genes are TRBV7-8 and TRBJ1-2; D is undetermined. This CDR3 is built from 13 residues. Trimming stripped 4 bases from V and 7 bases from J, with 13 bases between. From germline, CDR1 is SGHVS and CDR2 FQNEAQ. CDR3 amino acids: CASSSLGLGGYTF. In nucleotides, the CDR3 is TGTGCCAGCAGCTCCCTCGGTCTCGGTGGCTACACCTTC. Complete variable domain (other parts from reference TRBV7-8 and TRBJ1-2): GAGVSQSPRYKVAKRGQDVALRCDPISGHVSLFWYQQALGQGPEFLTYFQNEAQLDKSGLPSDRFFAERPEGSVSTLKIQRTQQEDSAVYLCASSSLGLGGYTFGSGTRLTVV.

The chain has TRBV7-9 and TRBJ2-7, with D maybe TRBD1 (5 bases). Germline CDR1 SEHNR, CDR2 FQNEAQ (reference sequence). The CDR3 sequence is 15 residues long. Trimming removed 6 bases from V and 1 base from J, with 16 bases in between. The CDR3 loop is CASSPDSPLSYEQYF. The CDR3 bases are TGTGCCAGCAGTCCTGACAGTCCCCTATCCTACGAGCAGTACTTC.

The chain couples TRBV6-6 to TRBJ2-3, with D maybe TRBD1 (5 bases). Germline values: CDR1 MNHNY, CDR2 SVGAGI (reference sequence). This CDR3 contains 10 residues. V lost 8 bases and J 6 bases, leaving 6 bases between the germline ends. CDR3 loop: CASGADTQYF. DNA of the CDR3: TGTGCCAGCGGGGCGGATACGCAGTATTTT.

J is TRBJ2-4 and V is TRBV25-1; D call uncertain. The CDR3 spans 16 residues. Trimming left V 2 bases short and J 3 bases short, with 14 bases between. The germline CDR1 and CDR2 sequences are MGHDK and SYGVNS. The CDR3 DNA sequence: TGTGCCAGCAGTGAAACAGTTTCTGTAGACAAAAACATTCAGTACTTC. It specifies CASSETVSVDKNIQYF.

V usage is TRBV2 and J usage is TRBJ1-6; D might be TRBD1 (6 bases). Per germline, CDR1 SNHLY and CDR2 FYNNEI. V lost 8 bases and J 7 bases, leaving 18 bases between the germline ends. This CDR3 comprises 15 residues. The DNA for the CDR3 is TGTGCCAGCGTTCCCCAGACAGGTGTAAATTCACCCCTCCACTTT. Its protein is CASVPQTGVNSPLHF. The full variable domain, in which reference TRBV2 and TRBJ1-6 provide the parts outside the CDR3, is EPEVTQTPSHQVTQMGQEVILRCVPISNHLYFYWYRQILGQKVEFLVSFYNNEISEKSEIFDDQFSVERPDGSNFTLKIRSTKLEDSAMYFCASVPQTGVNSPLHFGNGTRLTVT.

This chain links TRBV28 with TRBJ1-2, with TRBD1 as a possible D gene (6 bases). This CDR3 contains 14 residues. The V gene lost 5 bases and the J gene lost 4 bases, with 14 bases spanning the gap. CDR1 and CDR2 from the germline V gene are MDHEN and SYDVKM. CDR3 region: CASSTSGESYGYTF. The CDR3 nucleotides are TGTGCCAGCAGTACCTCAGGGGAGAGCTATGGCTACACCTTC.

J is TRBJ2-4 and V is TRBV5-1, with 15 bases fitting TRBD2. Per the germline V gene, CDR1 is SGHRS and CDR2 is YFSETQ. CDR3 length: 19 residues. V shed 0 bases and J 3 bases; nucleotides not matched to a gene: 7. The CDR3 spells CASSLEGLAGGVGKNIQYF. The CDR3 nucleotides are TGCGCCAGCAGCTTGGAGGGACTAGCGGGAGGAGTCGGCAAAAACATTCAGTACTTC.

The chain recombines TRBV6-5 with TRBJ1-1; maybe TRBD1 (5 bases). Germline V gene lookup returns CDR1 MNHEY and CDR2 SVGAGI. The CDR3 has 14 residues. Between the trimmed V and J ends, which lost 7 bases and 2 bases, there was a span of 14 bases. CDR3 amino acids: CASTGGTLNTEAFF. The CDR3 bases are TGTGCCAGCACGGGGGGTACACTCAACACTGAAGCTTTCTTT.

The chain has TRBV2 and TRBJ2-7; D is ambiguous. This CDR3 is built from 12 residues. V lost 4 bases and J lost 7, with 11 bases in between. Germline V lookup: CDR1 SNHLY, CDR2 FYNNEI. Here the CDR3 reads CASSGYVTEQYF. In DNA form, the CDR3 reads TGTGCCAGCAGTGGTTACGTAACAGAGCAGTACTTC.

CDR3 region: CASSSPGETEQYF. The CDR3, as DNA: TGTGCCAGCAGCTCCCCGGGAGAAACCGAGCAGTACTTC. The gene calls are TRBV7-6 and TRBJ2-7; the D gene is possibly TRBD2 (6 bases). Germline-derived CDR1 and CDR2 are SGHVS and FNYEAQ. The CDR3 length is 13 residues. V lost 4 bases to trimming and J lost 6 bases, with 13 bases between them. Based on the CDR3 plus reference TRBV7-6 and TRBJ2-7, the full variable domain is GAGVSQSPRYKVTKRGQDVALRCDPISGHVSLYWYRQALGQGPEFLTYFNYEAQQDKSGLPNDRFSAERPEGSISTLTIQRTEQRDSAMYRCASSSPGETEQYFGPGTRLTVT.

This clone was counted only a few times. The chain carries TRBV4-1 and TRBJ1-6; tentative D call: TRBD1 (5 bases). The CDR3 covers 15 residues. Germline CDR1 is MGHRA and CDR2 is YSYEKL. V was cut by 1 base and J by 13 bases, with 17 bases left in between. Here the CDR3 reads CASSQASTGPSPLHF. CDR3 nucleotides: TGCGCCAGCAGCCAAGCGTCCACAGGCCCCTCTCCCCTCCACTTT.

The rearrangement links TRBV29-1 to TRBJ2-1; D perhaps matches TRBD1 (6 bases). V dropped 2 bases and J dropped 7 bases, with 12 bases sitting between them. The CDR3 loop spans 13 amino acids. Germline CDR1 and CDR2: SQVTM and ANQGSEA. CDR3 in amino acids: CSVERQAANEQFF. DNA of the CDR3: TGCAGCGTTGAAAGACAGGCTGCGAATGAGCAGTTCTTC.